Below are 31 T cell receptor beta chains sequenced from a single sample in a study of Graves' ophthalmopathy and Graves' hyperthyroidism. Amplifying from RNA transcripts, the study obtained TCR beta CDR3 regions. The first-round RT-PCR employed HTBI primers together with the Qiagen OneStep RT-PCR kit. A multiplex PCR was then performed as the second round. Using its own MiXCR run on the multiplex PCR reads, TCRdb lists one record per CDR3 protein. The sample has more than 300,000 distinct CDR3 sequences, roughly 15% seen once. The material sequenced was peripheral blood. The receptor source for this set is a woman aged 18-35 years with stable Graves' hyperthyroidism.

This clonotype was found many times. J is TRBJ1-5 and V is TRBV6-1, with D hard to call. Germline CDR1 is MNHNS and CDR2 is SASEGT. CDR3 length: 13 residues. Trimming shortened V by 6 bases and J by 2 bases, and 8 bases separated the two germline ends. In DNA form, the CDR3 reads TGTGCCAGCAGCCCCGGACGCAATCAGCCCCAGCATTTT. It specifies CASSPGRNQPQHF.

The genes are TRBV20-1 and TRBJ1-1; D is ambiguous. This CDR3 has 12 amino acids. Between the trimmed V and J ends, which lost 6 bases and 4 bases, there was a span of 12 bases. Germline V gives CDR1 DFQATT, CDR2 SNEGSKA (reference sequence). The CDR3 sequence: CSAAESSTEAFF. CDR3 DNA: TGCAGTGCCGCGGAGTCCTCCACTGAAGCTTTCTTT.

This clonotype was recorded many times. The rearrangement joins TRBV12-3 or TRBV12-4 to TRBJ2-3, with unresolved D. CDR3 length: 14 residues. Deletions cut 4 bases from V and 1 base from J, with 9 bases between. CDR3 residues: CASSSINGTDTQYF. The CDR3 region has the DNA TGTGCCAGCAGTTCCATAAACGGCACAGATACGCAGTATTTT.

The gene calls are TRBV6-1 and TRBJ1-1; TRBD1 is a possible D gene (5 bases). Germline values: CDR1 MNHNS, CDR2 SASEGT. Trimming removed 6 bases from V and 4 bases from J, with 12 bases in between. The CDR3 contains 13 residues. CDR3 in amino acids: CASRDQGTTEAFF. In DNA, the CDR3 is TGTGCCAGCAGGGACCAGGGTACCACTGAAGCTTTCTTT.

This clonotype was counted many times. V usage is TRBV6-2 or TRBV6-3 and J usage is TRBJ2-7; D possibly uses TRBD1 or TRBD2 (5 bases each). The CDR3 is made up of 13 amino acids. The germline gives CDR1 MNHEY, CDR2 SVGEGT. Trimming pared 8 bases from V and 1 base from J, leaving 12 bases between. The chain's CDR3 is CASLGTASYEQYF. DNA for the CDR3: TGTGCCAGCTTAGGGACGGCTTCCTACGAGCAGTACTTC.

There are many counts of this clonotype. This chain joins TRBV6-4 and TRBJ2-2; D unclear. The CDR3 loop spans 14 amino acids. In germline, CDR1 is MRHNA, CDR2 SNTAGT. Trimming cost V 0 bases and J 2 bases, with 4 bases left between them. In DNA, the CDR3 is TGTGCCAGCAGTGACTCGGTCAACACCGGGGAGCTGTTTTTT. Protein sequence: CASSDSVNTGELFF.

This clonotype was recorded at least ten times. The chain couples TRBV19 to TRBJ2-5, with TRBD2 identical over 8 bases. Germline trimming cut 6 bases from V and 5 bases from J; bases unmatched to any gene: 17. This CDR3 is 17 amino acids long. Germline V gene data show CDR1 as LNHDA and CDR2 as SQIVND (reference sequence). CDR3 DNA sequence: TGTGCCAGTAGGCATAGGGCTAGCGGACCGGGAGGGGAGACCCAGTACTTC. Translation: CASRHRASGPGGETQYF.

This clonotype has ten or more counts. The V and J genes are TRBV12-3 or TRBV12-4 and TRBJ2-5, with TRBD2 matching over 8 bases. The ends lost 6 bases at V and 2 bases at J; junction bases unmatched: 5. The CDR3 runs to 14 residues. The CDR3 DNA reads as TGTGCCAGCAGGTTAACTAGCGGTCAAGAGACCCAGTACTTC. Translating gives CASRLTSGQETQYF.

This clonotype was recorded many times. This chain uses TRBV6-1 with TRBJ1-2; 9 bases map to TRBD1. CDR1 and CDR2 (germline): MNHNS, SASEGT. CDR3 length: 14 residues. Losses at the gene ends were 6 bases for V and 3 bases for J; bases not matched to a gene: 5. CDR3 DNA: TGTGCCAGCAGGGGACAGGGAAGGGACTATGGCTACACCTTC. Amino acids: CASRGQGRDYGYTF.

The sample holds a few counts of this clonotype. The chain links TRBV19 to TRBJ1-1; 7 nucleotides match TRBD1. V lost 10 bases to trimming and J lost 1 base; unmatched junction nucleotides: 15. The CDR3 loop spans 16 amino acids. Germline loops: CDR1 LNHDA, CDR2 SQIVND (reference sequence). This CDR3 is CATRIYRGAGNTEAFF. CDR3 nucleotide sequence: TGTGCCACCCGGATTTACAGGGGAGCTGGGAACACTGAAGCTTTCTTT.

This clonotype was found many times. The chain recombines TRBV6-5 with TRBJ1-2; perhaps TRBD1 as D (6 bases). V lost 0 bases, J lost 6 bases, and 11 bases lay in between. Germline CDR1 and CDR2: MNHEY and SVGAGI. This CDR3 is built from 14 residues. This CDR3 is CASSYSQQGHGYTF. In DNA form, the CDR3 reads TGTGCCAGCAGTTACTCGCAACAGGGTCATGGCTACACCTTC.

This clonotype was seen only a few times. The chain recombines TRBV9 with TRBJ1-1; tentative D call: TRBD1 (5 bases). The germline gives CDR1 SGDLS, CDR2 YYNGEE. V was clipped by 0 bases and J by 1 base, with 13 bases between them. The CDR3 consists of 16 residues. DNA of the CDR3: TGTGCCAGCAGCGTAGTCGAGGACAAGCCGAACACTGAAGCTTTCTTT. It encodes CASSVVEDKPNTEAFF.

This clonotype turned up a few times. The V and J genes are TRBV19 and TRBJ2-4; unclear D gene. Near its end, the DNA agrees better with TRBJ1-2, so the J call may be wrong. This CDR3 spans 14 amino acids. Germline loops: CDR1 LNHDA, CDR2 SQIVND (reference sequence). Here the CDR3 reads CASSILSAVGGYTF. The CDR3 DNA follows: TGTGCCAGTAGTATTCTGTCGGCAGTCGGAGGCTACACCTTC.

This clonotype was detected a few times. The chain recombines TRBV25-1 with TRBJ2-6; no reliable D call. Germline loops: CDR1 MGHDK, CDR2 SYGVNS. The CDR3 sequence is 15 residues long. V was trimmed by 4 bases and J by 0 bases, leaving 7 bases between them. Written as DNA, the CDR3 is TGTGCCAGCAGTGTTGGCGACTCTGGGGCCAACGTCCTGACTTTC. Translation: CASSVGDSGANVLTF.

This clonotype has a count of ten or more. The chain has TRBV6-2 or TRBV6-3 and TRBJ1-1, with D possibly TRBD1 on 5 matching bases. V lost 6 bases and J lost 2, with 16 bases in between. The germline V gene encodes CDR1 MNHEY and CDR2 SVGEGT. This CDR3 has 15 amino acids. For the CDR3, the DNA is TGTGCCAGCAGCAGTATCGGGGCATTTAACACTGAAGCTTTCTTT. It encodes CASSSIGAFNTEAFF.

This clonotype was seen many times. The chain has TRBV27 and TRBJ1-1; D possibly corresponds to TRBD1 (6 bases). This CDR3 has 13 residues. Germline CDR1 is MNHEY and CDR2 is SMNVEV (reference sequence). V lost 3 bases to trimming and J lost 8 bases, with 13 bases between them. The CDR3 here is CASSFRDTREAFF. CDR3 DNA: TGTGCCAGCAGTTTCCGGGACACCAGAGAAGCTTTCTTT.

This clonotype was observed many times. The chain joins TRBV6-1 to TRBJ1-1; TRBD1 might be the D (5 bases). The germline V and J ends were trimmed by 8 bases and 1 base, with 14 bases remaining between them. CDR1 MNHNS and CDR2 SASEGT come from the germline V gene. This CDR3 spans 14 amino acids. The CDR3 loop reads CASGRIGGNTEAFF. Here the CDR3 DNA reads TGTGCCAGCGGACGAATTGGGGGGAACACTGAAGCTTTCTTT.

This clonotype was counted at least ten times. The V and J genes are TRBV7-2 and TRBJ1-1; TRBD1 is a possible D gene (6 bases). CDR1 SGHTA and CDR2 FQGNSA come from the germline V gene. The V end was cut by 5 bases, the J end by 11 bases, with 21 bases between. The CDR3 spans 14 residues. The CDR3 is CASSIPRPRGDAFF. CDR3 in DNA: TGTGCCAGCAGCATCCCACGTCCGAGGGGGGATGCTTTCTTT. Full variable domain (missing parts from reference TRBV7-2 and TRBJ1-1): GAGVSQSPSNKVTEKGKDVELRCDPISGHTALYWYRQSLGQGLEFLIYFQGNSAPDKSGLPSDRFSAERTGGSVSTLTIQRTQQEDSAVYLCASSIPRPRGDAFFGQGTRLTVV.

This clonotype was detected ten times or more. The rearrangement links TRBV9 to TRBJ2-7; 8 bases agree with TRBD1. V lost 0 bases and J lost 5; bases outside the gene matches: 7. Germline V gene lookup returns CDR1 SGDLS and CDR2 YYNGEE. The CDR3 sequence is 15 residues long. This chain's CDR3 is CASSVDQGAMDEQYF. CDR3 DNA: TGTGCCAGCAGCGTAGACCAGGGGGCAATGGACGAGCAGTACTTC. Full variable domain (remainder filled in from reference TRBV9 and TRBJ2-7): DSGVTQTPKHLITATGQRVTLRCSPRSGDLSVYWYQQSLDQGLQFLIQYYNGEERAKGNILERFSAQQFPDLHSELNLSSLELGDSALYFCASSVDQGAMDEQYFGPGTRLTVT.

This chain links TRBV4-2 with TRBJ1-1; no firm D call. The CDR3 sequence is 16 residues long. The germline CDR1 and CDR2 sequences are LGHNA and YNFKEQ. V was trimmed by 6 bases and J by 2 bases, leaving 19 bases between them. Here the CDR3 reads CASSSENGERNTEAFF. CDR3 bases: TGTGCCAGCAGTTCCGAAAATGGAGAACGAAACACTGAAGCTTTCTTT.

The CDR3 sequence: CATSTGGELFF. The DNA of the CDR3 is TGTGCCACCAGCACAGGCGGGGAGCTGTTTTTT. The chain has TRBV15 and TRBJ2-2; D unclear. Germline CDR1 reads LNHNV; CDR2 reads YYDKDF (reference sequence). V shed 4 bases and J shed 7 bases, with 4 bases lying between them. This CDR3 has 11 amino acids.

This clonotype has at least ten counts. The chain has TRBV20-1 and TRBJ2-7; the match to TRBD2 covers 14 bases. The V and J ends lost 4 bases and 4 bases, in that order; junction bases with no gene match: 3. The V gene's germline CDR1 is DFQATT and CDR2 SNEGSKA (reference sequence). This CDR3 has 14 residues. The chain's CDR3 is CSATWTSGGYEQYF. CDR3 in DNA: TGCAGTGCTACTTGGACTAGCGGGGGGTACGAGCAGTACTTC.

In this sample, this clonotype turned up many times. The chain uses TRBV3-1 and TRBJ2-5; TRBD2 aligns across 12 bases. Germline V gives CDR1 LGHDT, CDR2 YNNKEL (reference sequence). This CDR3 is 16 amino acids long. J gave up 2 bases and V 1 base, and 2 bases lay outside the gene matches. Here the CDR3 DNA reads TGTGCCAGCAGCCAAGGAGGGACTAGCGGGCAAGAGACCCAGTACTTC. Translated, it gives CASSQGGTSGQETQYF.

This clonotype came up a few times. The V and J genes are TRBV7-9 and TRBJ1-1, with D possibly TRBD1 on 5 matching bases. CDR1 is SEHNR, CDR2 FQNEAQ, per germline (reference sequence). The CDR3 has 14 residues. The V end was cut by 5 bases, the J end by 1 base, with 11 bases between. The CDR3 sequence: CASSPSGQNTEAFF. CDR3 nucleotides: TGTGCCAGCAGCCCCAGCGGACAGAACACTGAAGCTTTCTTT.

The table lists this clonotype with many counts. V gene TRBV11-2 combines with J gene TRBJ1-2; 10 bases match TRBD1. The CDR3 has 15 residues. CDR1 SGHAT and CDR2 FQNNGV come from the germline V gene. Losses at the gene ends were 4 bases for V and 3 bases for J; bases not matched to a gene: 5. The CDR3: CASSSRQGADYGYTF. The CDR3 DNA reads as TGTGCCAGCAGCTCTAGACAGGGGGCGGACTATGGCTACACCTTC.

This clonotype has more than one count but fewer than ten. This chain uses TRBV18 with TRBJ1-1, with D perhaps TRBD1 (6 bases). Germline values: CDR1 KGHSH, CDR2 LQKENI. CDR3 length: 15 amino acids. The V gene lost 5 bases and the J gene lost 2 bases, with 15 bases spanning the gap. CDR3 coding DNA: TGTGCCAGCTCAATCACCGGGACACCAAACACTGAAGCTTTCTTT. It codes for CASSITGTPNTEAFF.

This chain joins TRBV7-2 and TRBJ2-5, with TRBD2 identical over 13 bases. The CDR3 runs 16 residues. Per germline, CDR1 SGHTA and CDR2 FQGNSA. V dropped 4 bases and J dropped 5; count of bases not matched to a gene: 7. CDR3 protein: CASSSRTSGGWETQYF. CDR3 sequence (DNA): TGTGCCAGCAGCTCCCGGACTAGCGGGGGATGGGAGACCCAGTACTTC.

This clonotype occurred a few times. V and J are TRBV24-1 and TRBJ2-5; TRBD1 agrees at 9 bases. Germline values: CDR1 KGHDR, CDR2 SFDVKD. CDR3 length: 16 amino acids. J lost 0 bases, V lost 4 bases, and 5 bases had no gene match. CDR3 bases: TGTGCCACCAGTGACACAGGGGGCGATAACCAAGAGACCCAGTACTTC. The encoded protein is CATSDTGGDNQETQYF.

This clonotype was recorded at least ten times. V is TRBV7-9 and J is TRBJ2-7; possible D gene TRBD1, 5 bases. Germline values: CDR1 SEHNR, CDR2 FQNEAQ (reference sequence). Trimming took 1 base from V and 9 from J, leaving 16 bases between them. The CDR3 is made up of 14 amino acids. This CDR3 is CASSLEGLLGVQYF. CDR3 coding DNA: TGTGCCAGCAGCTTAGAAGGGTTATTAGGGGTGCAGTACTTC.

This clonotype was seen at least ten times. The V and J genes are TRBV11-3 and TRBJ2-2; TRBD1 agrees at 12 bases. The length of the CDR3 is 20 residues. Germline CDR1 SGHNT, CDR2 YENEEA. Unmatched junction bases numbered 9, after V lost 1 base and J lost 0 bases. CDR3 sequence: CASSLGYGTGGAPNTGELFF. DNA for the CDR3: TGTGCCAGCAGCTTAGGTTACGGGACAGGGGGCGCCCCGAACACCGGGGAGCTGTTTTTT.

This clonotype was detected once. One end of the junction is discordant with germline, which a read error may explain. The genes are TRBV19 and TRBJ1-1, with TRBD1 matching over 7 bases. Looked up from germline, CDR1 is LNHDA and CDR2 is SQIVND (reference sequence). The CDR3 length is 14 residues. The chain's CDR3 is CACSIRGLDAEAFF. DNA of the CDR3: TGTGCCTGTAGTATTAGGGGGCTTGATGCTGAAGCTTTCTTT. The full variable domain, rest sourced from reference TRBV19 and TRBJ1-1, is DGGITQSPKYLFRKEGQNVTLSCEQNLNHDAMYWYRQDPGQGLRLIYYSQIVNDFQKGDIAEGYSVSREKKESFPLTVTSAQKNPTAFYLCACSIRGLDAEAFFGQGTRLTVV.